Below, one TCR beta chain is given with its context. This table comes from immunoSEQ multiplex PCR, and its TCRdb copy is limited to in-frame clones, with some not included. The sample lists more than 80,000 clones, approximately 96% occurring once. This sample is part of a study of technical replicates of blood from a few donors. CDR1 MNHNY and CDR2 SVGAGI come from the germline V gene (reference sequence). The length of the CDR3 is 13 residues. V lost 5 bases and J lost 6; bases outside the gene matches: 3. The chain carries TRBV6-6 and TRBJ1-5; 8 nucleotides line up with TRBD1. The sample comprised T cells isolated from PBMCs. This clonotype originated in a human donor in good health. The CDR3 nucleotides read TGTGCCAGCAGTGGACAGGGCGGTCAGCCCCAGCATTTT. Its protein product is CASSGQGGQPQHF.